What follows is one T cell receptor (beta chain) and its context. As yet, its antigen is unknown. The data originate from a study of shared clonotypes between healthy human individuals. The V gene's germline CDR1 is SNHLY and CDR2 FYNNEI. V trimming: 10 bases; J trimming: 5 bases; junction bases outside the gene matches: 13. This CDR3 is built from 15 residues. TCRdb's copy holds only in-frame clones and misses some; the assay was immunoSEQ multiplex PCR. The table includes approximately 2,000,000 clones, around 90% detected once. Findings and caveats of the study: Sequencing depth was expected to influence donor clonotype sharing. Across several donors, naive CD4 shared 5% to 6%, naive CD8 3.5% to 4%, memory CD4 roughly 2.5%, memory CD8 more than 0.35%.

Nashville, Tennessee was home to all donors, each a Caucasian adult. Memory CD4+ cells were the fraction left after CD45RA+ naive selection. Material: naive CD4+ T cells from PBMCs. Subset denoted: CD45RA+ positively selected. This clonotype originated in a young man in good health. Some clones in this sample may be carry-over from other donors' samples. The chain carries TRBV2 and TRBJ2-2; 7 positions match TRBD2. As DNA, the CDR3 is TGTGCCACCAGCGGGGCTAGCGGATTAACCGGGGAGCTGTTTTTT. As protein: CATSGASGLTGELFF.